These T cell receptor beta chains were read from a single sample in a study of neurological immune-mediated disorders. TCRdb called the 5' RACE reads again in MiXCR, with one record for every CDR3 protein. Counted here are about 46,000 distinct CDR3 sequences, approximately 2.8% occurring once; the ten biggest clones make up roughly 16%. The sequenced sample was PBMCs. Receptor source: a woman in her fifties or sixties with multiple sclerosis. The conserved cysteine and the conserved F or W are not part of the CDR3 here.

j_gene: TRBJ2-3
v_gene: TRBV7-8
CDR3aa: ASSLVGTSGETDTQY

j_gene: TRBJ2-2
v_gene: TRBV12-3/TRBV12-4
CDR3aa: ASSRRAGTEANTGELF

j_gene: TRBJ1-6
v_gene: TRBV20-1
CDR3aa: SAIRGPGGSPLH

j_gene: TRBJ2-5
v_gene: TRBV20-1
CDR3aa: SARTGGLETQY

j_gene: TRBJ2-2
v_gene: TRBV28
CDR3aa: ASPSPNTGELF

j_gene: TRBJ2-5
v_gene: TRBV20-1
CDR3aa: STSVPGGQETQY

j_gene: TRBJ2-7
v_gene: TRBV7-2
CDR3aa: ASSPERGIIDEQY

j_gene: TRBJ2-1
v_gene: TRBV7-2
CDR3aa: ASSLGGGQSYNEQF

j_gene: TRBJ1-5
v_gene: TRBV6-5
CDR3aa: ASSQQGRGNQPQH

j_gene: TRBJ2-2
v_gene: TRBV29-1
CDR3aa: SVLYSNTGELF

j_gene: TRBJ1-2
v_gene: TRBV5-1
CDR3aa: ASSPGDRGHLNGYT

j_gene: TRBJ1-1
v_gene: TRBV14
CDR3aa: ASSPRTGNTEAF

j_gene: TRBJ2-3
v_gene: TRBV3-1
CDR3aa: ASSQGWTGVTDTQY

j_gene: TRBJ2-5
v_gene: TRBV27
CDR3aa: ASTPSGGGETQY

j_gene: TRBJ2-5
v_gene: TRBV11-2
CDR3aa: ASRFGTPGETQY

j_gene: TRBJ2-1
v_gene: TRBV7-7
CDR3aa: ASSLGQGAYNEQF

j_gene: TRBJ1-3
v_gene: TRBV20-1
CDR3aa: SALDRAGNTIY

j_gene: TRBJ2-1
v_gene: TRBV20-1
CDR3aa: SASSGAHSYNEQF

j_gene: TRBJ2-3
v_gene: TRBV11-3
CDR3aa: ASSSGASTDTQY

j_gene: TRBJ2-1
v_gene: TRBV7-2
CDR3aa: ASSKRDRSTYNEQF

j_gene: TRBJ1-2
v_gene: TRBV7-9
CDR3aa: ASSLGTGVPYGYT

j_gene: TRBJ1-2
v_gene: TRBV6-6
CDR3aa: ASNLSSRNGYT

j_gene: TRBJ2-7
v_gene: TRBV20-1
CDR3aa: SARPLAGVPAYEQY